Sequencing of this TCR beta chain was carried out in a study of shared clonotypes between healthy human individuals. Study background: The donors, two women and three men, were aged 18 to 49.

Assay: immunoSEQ multiplex PCR; the TCRdb copy retains only in-frame clones and omits some. The sample shows more than 550,000 clones, about 90% of them seen only once. With V trimmed by 4 bases and J by 6 bases, 6 bases remained unmatched. The CDR3 contains 14 residues. The germline V gene has CDR1 SGHDT and CDR2 YYEEEE. The clonotype was recovered from a young man in good health. Some clones in this sample may be carry-over from other donors' samples. The rearrangement joins TRBV5-6 to TRBJ1-2; TRBD1 aligns across 10 bases. Sample: memory CD8+ T cells from PBMCs. The subset: CD45RO+ cells pooled with CCR7-negative TemRA cells. The CDR3 bases are TGTGCCAGCAGCGCGGACAGGGGGTGGGATGGCTACACCTTC. As protein: CASSADRGWDGYTF.